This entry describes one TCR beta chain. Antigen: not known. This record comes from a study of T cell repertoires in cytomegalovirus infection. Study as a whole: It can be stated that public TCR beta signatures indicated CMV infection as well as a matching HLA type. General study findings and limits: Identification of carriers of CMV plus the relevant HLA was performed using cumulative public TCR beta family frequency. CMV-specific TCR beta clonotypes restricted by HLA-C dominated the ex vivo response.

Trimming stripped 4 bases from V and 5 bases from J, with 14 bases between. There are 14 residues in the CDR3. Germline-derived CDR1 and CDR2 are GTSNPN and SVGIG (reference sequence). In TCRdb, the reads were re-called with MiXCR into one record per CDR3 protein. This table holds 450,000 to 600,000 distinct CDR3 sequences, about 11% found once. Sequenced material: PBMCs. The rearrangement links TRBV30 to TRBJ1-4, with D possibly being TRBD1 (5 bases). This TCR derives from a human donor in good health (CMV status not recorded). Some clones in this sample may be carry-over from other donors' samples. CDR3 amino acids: CAWNQPGPNEKLFF. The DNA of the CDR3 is TGTGCCTGGAACCAACCGGGGCCAAATGAAAAACTGTTTTTT.